Each of the 17 T cell receptor beta chains below was sequenced from the same sample in a study of blood T cells in healthy people across ages. A second about 6 to 11 cycle PCR used barcoded and J-beta primers. TCRdb independently ran MiXCR on the 5' RACE reads; one entry per CDR3 protein. The sample holds some 860,000 distinct CDR3 sequences, roughly three fifths seen once. Specimen: blood. These receptors came from a man aged 40-55 years in good health.

J is TRBJ2-7 and V is TRBV29-1; weak D call: TRBD2 (5 bases). This CDR3 spans 13 amino acids. Germline-derived CDR1 and CDR2 are SQVTM and ANQGSEA. V shed 4 bases and J shed 7 bases, with 17 bases lying between them. The CDR3 region has the DNA TGCAGCGTTGGCTCTAACATTGGCGGGGAGCAGTACTTC. Protein: CSVGSNIGGEQYF.

The J gene is TRBJ1-2, the V gene TRBV11-2; the match to TRBD1 covers 8 bases. The V and J ends lost 5 bases and 3 bases, in that order; junction bases with no gene match: 8. The CDR3 is 15 residues long. Germline V lookup: CDR1 SGHAT, CDR2 FQNNGV. CDR3 DNA sequence: TGTGCCAGCAGCCAAACAACAGGGGGTTACTATGGCTACACCTTC. This gives the protein CASSQTTGGYYGYTF.

This clonotype was detected only a few times. V gene TRBV29-1 combines with J gene TRBJ2-3; D call uncertain. The CDR3 consists of 13 residues. V shed 8 bases and J shed 0 bases, with 12 bases lying between them. Germline CDR1 reads SQVTM; CDR2 reads ANQGSEA. CDR3 sequence: CSLRSSSTDTQYF. Here the CDR3 DNA reads TGCAGCTTGAGGTCGTCTAGCACAGATACGCAGTATTTT.

The chain couples TRBV6-5 to TRBJ1-5, with 7 bases identical to TRBD1. Germline V gives CDR1 MNHEY, CDR2 SVGAGI. The CDR3 covers 16 residues. Trimming cost V 4 bases and J 4 bases; bases outside gene matches: 10. CDR3: CASSSNRGLPNQPQHF. CDR3 nucleotides: TGTGCCAGCAGTTCTAACAGGGGCCTCCCAAATCAGCCCCAGCATTTT.

J is TRBJ2-3 and V is TRBV4-3; the match to TRBD2 covers 8 bases. The CDR3 is 16 residues long. The J segment lost 7 bases and the V segment lost 0 bases, leaving 9 bases of the junction unmatched. CDR1 and CDR2 from the germline V gene are LGHNA and YSLEER. Here the CDR3 reads CASSQDPAGAPNTQYF. CDR3 nucleotides: TGCGCCAGCAGCCAAGATCCAGCGGGAGCCCCAAATACGCAGTATTTT.

This clonotype was seen only a few times. This sequence joins TRBV6-5 and TRBJ2-7; the D gene is possibly TRBD1 (5 bases). Germline CDR1 and CDR2: MNHEY and SVGAGI. This CDR3 spans 14 amino acids. The V end was cut by 2 bases, the J end by 4 bases, with 12 bases between. CDR3 in DNA: TGTGCCAGCAGTTACGGGCAGGGCGGATACGAGCAGTACTTC. Its protein product is CASSYGQGGYEQYF.

The chain has TRBV14 and TRBJ2-1; TRBD1 matches at 7 bases. Trimming took 3 bases from V and 7 from J; bases not matched to a gene: 6. From germline, CDR1 is SGHDN and CDR2 FVKESK. CDR3 size: 14 residues. CDR3 in DNA: TGTGCCAGCAGCCACGACAGGGTCCGGAATGAGCAGTTCTTC. It specifies CASSHDRVRNEQFF.

This clonotype was seen more than once but under ten times. The chain uses TRBV20-1 and TRBJ2-7; TRBD1 agrees at 7 bases. The CDR3 consists of 14 residues. V lost 6 bases to trimming and J lost 5 bases; unmatched junction nucleotides: 13. Germline lookup yields CDR1 DFQATT and CDR2 SNEGSKA (reference sequence). The CDR3 loop reads CSAESTGTRNEQYF. Here the CDR3 DNA reads TGCAGTGCAGAATCGACAGGGACGAGAAACGAGCAGTACTTC.

This clonotype was seen more than once but under ten times. V gene TRBV9 combines with J gene TRBJ2-5; 10 bases fit TRBD1. Looked up from germline, CDR1 is SGDLS and CDR2 is YYNGEE. With 4 bases clipped from V and 2 bases from J, the junction kept 8 bases outside the gene matches. This CDR3 contains 16 residues. CDR3 region: CASSPRDRGTQETQYF. In DNA, the CDR3 is TGTGCCAGCAGCCCCCGGGACAGGGGAACACAAGAGACCCAGTACTTC.

V gene TRBV7-2 combines with J gene TRBJ2-7; maybe TRBD1 (5 bases). CDR1 and CDR2 (germline): SGHTA, FQGNSA. This CDR3 has 16 residues. V was trimmed by 1 base and J by 2 bases, leaving 15 bases between them. The CDR3 DNA reads as TGTGCCAGCAGCTTAGTCCCGGGTGTAGGGGCCTACGAGCAGTACTTC. It encodes CASSLVPGVGAYEQYF.

In this sample, this clonotype turned up a few times. The chain combines TRBV28 with TRBJ2-7, with D uncertain. CDR3 length: 17 residues. The V end was cut by 6 bases, the J end by 1 base, with 22 bases between. CDR1 and CDR2 (germline): MDHEN, SYDVKM. CDR3 in amino acids: CASSTNVADAFSYEQYF. The DNA of the CDR3 is TGTGCCAGCAGCACTAACGTGGCGGACGCTTTTTCCTACGAGCAGTACTTC.

The rearrangement uses TRBV5-4 and TRBJ2-1; 9 bases align to TRBD2. CDR1 SGHNT and CDR2 YYREEE come from the germline V gene (reference sequence). The length of the CDR3 is 17 residues. V lost 4 bases, J lost 2 bases, and 10 bases stayed unmatched. CDR3 loop: CASSLLKTSGAYNEQFF. In DNA form, the CDR3 reads TGTGCCAGCAGCCTACTTAAGACTAGCGGAGCCTACAATGAGCAGTTCTTC.

This chain uses TRBV5-1 with TRBJ2-7; TRBD1 matches 7 bases. The V gene's germline CDR1 is SGHRS and CDR2 YFSETQ. The CDR3 loop spans 14 amino acids. V was clipped by 0 bases and J by 3 bases; unmatched bases: 3. This chain's CDR3 is CASSLGQGIYEQYF. The CDR3 nucleotides read TGCGCCAGCAGCTTGGGACAGGGCATCTACGAGCAGTACTTC.

This chain connects TRBV5-1 to TRBJ1-1; 10 positions agree with TRBD1. The CDR3 sequence is 15 residues long. V shed 3 bases and J 4 bases; nucleotides not matched to a gene: 6. Germline V gene data show CDR1 as SGHRS and CDR2 as YFSETQ. In DNA form, the CDR3 reads TGCGCCAGCAGCTCGACCGGGACAGGGGTCACTGAAGCTTTCTTT. Translation: CASSSTGTGVTEAFF. Together with reference TRBV5-1 and TRBJ1-1, the CDR3 gives the full variable domain: KAGVTQTPRYLIKTRGQQVTLSCSPISGHRSVSWYQQTPGQGLQFLFEYFSETQRNKGNFPGRFSGRQFSNSRSEMNVSTLELGDSALYLCASSSTGTGVTEAFFGQGTRLTVV.

This clonotype has a handful of counts. CDR3 amino acids: CAISEGDITKGYTF. The CDR3 DNA follows: TGTGCCATCAGTGAGGGGGACATAACTAAGGGCTACACCTTC. V and J are TRBV10-3 and TRBJ1-2; TRBD1 is a possible D gene (6 bases). V dropped 2 bases and J dropped 8 bases, with 15 bases sitting between them. The CDR3 consists of 14 residues. The V gene's germline CDR1 is ENHRY and CDR2 SYGVKD.

This chain links TRBV6-5 with TRBJ2-5; D may be TRBD1 (5 bases). This CDR3 region has 14 residues. The germline V gene encodes CDR1 MNHEY and CDR2 SVGAGI. V was shortened by 0 bases and J by 6 bases, with 11 bases between the two germline ends. DNA of the CDR3: TGTGCCAGCAGTTACTCTCAGGGCTCACAGACCCAGTACTTC. It codes for CASSYSQGSQTQYF.

CDR3 DNA sequence: TGTGCCAGCAGTTTCAATTCAATTAGGGGCAATCAGCCCCAGCATTTT. It translates to CASSFNSIRGNQPQHF. The chain links TRBV27 to TRBJ1-5, with no clear D. V was pared by 3 bases and J by 2 bases, with 14 bases between. CDR3 length: 16 amino acids. The germline V gene has CDR1 MNHEY and CDR2 SMNVEV (reference sequence).